The sequence of this T cell receptor beta chain was determined in a study of OX40 agonist ivuxolimab in advanced cancers. Overall study findings and caveats: Among T cells, CD8+ cells averaged more expanded clones than CD4+ cells.

Baseline, cycle 4 day 1, and cycle 7 day 1 were the blood sampling points. The protocol was immunoSEQ multiplex PCR, while the TCRdb copy is restricted to in-frame clones and leaves out a portion. The sample contains approximately 60,000 clones, over 60% of which appear only once. To note about this clone: The antigen is undetermined.

Trimming cost V 4 bases and J 9 bases, with 13 bases left between them. Germline assignment: CDR1 SGHAT and CDR2 FQNNGV. CDR3 length: 13 amino acids. The source of this sequence is an adult with an advanced solid tumor such as melanoma, head and neck, liver or kidney cancer. The sample in question was CD4+ or CD8+ T cells sorted from blood, obtained in a trial of the OX40 agonist ivuxolimab. This rearrangement joins TRBV11-2 to TRBJ2-1, with D possibly being TRBD2 (5 bases). CDR3 sequence: CASSSGGSPEQFF. CDR3 sequence (DNA): TGTGCCAGCAGCTCCGGAGGTAGCCCTGAGCAGTTCTTC.